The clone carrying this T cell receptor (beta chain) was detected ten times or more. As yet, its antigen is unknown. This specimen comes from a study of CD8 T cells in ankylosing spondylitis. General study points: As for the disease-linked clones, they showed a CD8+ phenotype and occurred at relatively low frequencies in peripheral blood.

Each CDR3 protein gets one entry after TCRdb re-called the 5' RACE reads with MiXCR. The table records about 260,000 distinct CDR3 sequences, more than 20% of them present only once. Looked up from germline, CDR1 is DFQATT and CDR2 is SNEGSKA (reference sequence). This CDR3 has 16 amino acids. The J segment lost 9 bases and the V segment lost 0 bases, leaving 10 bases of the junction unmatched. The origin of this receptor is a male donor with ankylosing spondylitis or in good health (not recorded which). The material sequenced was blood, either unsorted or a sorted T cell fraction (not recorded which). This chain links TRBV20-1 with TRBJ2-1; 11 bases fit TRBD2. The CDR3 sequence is CSARDNRASGGSEQFF. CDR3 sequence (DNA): TGCAGTGCTAGAGATAATCGGGCTAGCGGGGGGTCTGAGCAGTTCTTC.